A single sample gave rise to the 24 T cell receptor beta chains below, sequenced in a study of blood T cell repertoires in COVID-19. Clones were sequenced by immunoSEQ multiplex PCR, and TCRdb holds only the in-frame ones, with some missing. The sample lists roughly 200,000 clones, about 89% seen once, with about 7% in the top ten. Sequencing input: peripheral blood. The receptors stem from a middle-aged man with acute or convalescent COVID-19.

The V call is TRBV6-5, the J call TRBJ2-1; 10 bases agree with TRBD1. Per germline, CDR1 MNHEY and CDR2 SVGAGI. J lost 3 bases, V lost 4 bases, and 3 bases had no gene match. This CDR3 has 15 residues. The CDR3 bases are TGTGCCAGCAGTTGGGGGGACAGGGGCTACAATGAGCAGTTCTTC. It specifies CASSWGDRGYNEQFF.

The V gene is TRBV11-2, the J gene TRBJ2-1; TRBD2 agrees at 9 bases. The germline V gene encodes CDR1 SGHAT and CDR2 FQNNGV. With V trimmed by 3 bases and J by 1 base, 13 bases remained unmatched. This CDR3 is built from 19 residues. The CDR3 region is CASSFPLRGGSGSYNEQFF. The CDR3 DNA sequence: TGTGCCAGCAGCTTCCCCCTGCGGGGGGGATCTGGTTCCTACAATGAGCAGTTCTTC.

Only a few counts were recorded for this clone. The CDR3 bases are TGTGCCAGCAGGGAACAGGGAACTCAGCCCCAGCATTTT. Amino acid sequence: CASREQGTQPQHF. The rearrangement uses TRBV2 and TRBJ1-5, with a possible D match to TRBD1 (6 bases). The germline V gene encodes CDR1 SNHLY and CDR2 FYNNEI. Trimming removed 6 bases at V and 6 bases at J, with 12 bases between. The CDR3 has 13 residues.

Only one count was recorded for this clone. The J gene is TRBJ1-1, the V gene TRBV3-1 (or the pseudogene TRBV3-2), with no clear D. CDR1 is LGHDT, CDR2 YNNKEL, per germline (reference sequence). Trimming removed 0 bases at V and 1 base at J, with 9 bases between. This CDR3 comprises 15 residues. The CDR3 reads CASSQDDIPNTEAFF. DNA of the CDR3: TGTGCCAGCAGCCAAGACGACATCCCGAACACTGAAGCTTTCTTT.

The chain recombines TRBV7-9 with TRBJ2-2; D unresolved. Between the trimmed V and J ends, which lost 3 bases and 4 bases, there was a span of 9 bases. This CDR3 has 14 amino acids. Germline assignment: CDR1 SEHNR and CDR2 FQNEAQ (reference sequence). The CDR3 DNA reads as TGTGCCAGCAGCTTGGGCTCTCCCACCGGGGAGCTGTTTTTT. Translation: CASSLGSPTGELFF.

The gene calls are TRBV5-4 and TRBJ2-3, with 11 bases that match TRBD2. V was clipped by 4 bases and J by 0 bases; unmatched bases: 13. Germline assignment: CDR1 SGHNT and CDR2 YYREEE (reference sequence). The CDR3 is 19 amino acids. The CDR3 loop reads CASSLTLASGGFSTDTQYF. CDR3 coding DNA: TGTGCCAGCAGCCTGACCCTGGCTAGCGGGGGGTTTAGCACAGATACGCAGTATTTT.

In DNA form, the CDR3 reads TGTGCCAGCAGCCAAGAAAGACCGGGACTAGCGGGACTAGATACGCAGTATTTT. Protein: CASSQERPGLAGLDTQYF. The chain is built from TRBV4-2 and TRBJ2-3; 13 nucleotides line up with TRBD2. The CDR3 contains 18 residues. With 0 bases clipped from V and 5 bases from J, the junction kept 8 bases outside the gene matches. The germline V gene encodes CDR1 LGHNA and CDR2 YNFKEQ.

The chain carries TRBV24-1 and TRBJ2-1; 11 bases agree with TRBD1. CDR1 and CDR2 (germline): KGHDR, SFDVKD. V shed 3 bases and J 8 bases; nucleotides not matched to a gene: 5. The CDR3 runs 15 residues. The CDR3 loop is CATSDRTGGRYEQFF. In DNA, the CDR3 is TGTGCCACCAGTGATCGGACAGGGGGCAGGTATGAGCAGTTCTTC.

The CDR3 loop is CASRVLSGGEKLFF. CDR3 coding DNA: TGTGCCAGCAGAGTCTTATCCGGGGGTGAAAAACTGTTTTTT. This chain links TRBV2 with TRBJ1-4, with a possible D match to TRBD1 (5 bases). The CDR3 runs to 14 residues. The V gene's germline CDR1 is SNHLY and CDR2 FYNNEI. V was shortened by 6 bases and J by 7 bases, with 15 bases between the two germline ends.

The chain carries TRBV15 and TRBJ2-6, with a possible D match to TRBD2 (5 bases). V was trimmed by 0 bases and J by 12 bases, leaving 15 bases between them. The germline gives CDR1 LNHNV, CDR2 YYDKDF (reference sequence). The CDR3 spans 15 residues. The CDR3, as DNA: TGTGCCACCAGCAGAGAGCGGGCGGTAGCCGGCGTCCTGACTTTC. This codes for CATSRERAVAGVLTF.

The CDR3 DNA reads TGCAGCGTTGACTCTCGGACAGGCTCCTCCTACGAGCAGTACTTC. The encoded protein is CSVDSRTGSSYEQYF. This chain connects TRBV29-1 to TRBJ2-7; TRBD1 matches at 7 bases. The trim removed 3 bases at V and 0 bases at J, leaving 8 bases unmatched. There are 15 residues in the CDR3. Per germline, CDR1 SQVTM and CDR2 ANQGSEA.

This chain connects TRBV5-1 to TRBJ2-5; D possibly corresponds to TRBD2 (7 bases). This CDR3 region has 14 residues. Germline assignment: CDR1 SGHRS and CDR2 YFSETQ. V gave up 5 bases and J gave up 5 bases, with 16 bases separating them. The CDR3 reads CASRSVQGGETQYF. CDR3 DNA sequence: TGCGCCAGCAGATCTGTACAGGGAGGGGAGACCCAGTACTTC.

V and J are TRBV6-5 and TRBJ2-1, with TRBD1 matching over 8 bases. The CDR3 has 14 residues. Germline values: CDR1 MNHEY, CDR2 SVGAGI. The ends lost 6 bases at V and 5 bases at J; junction bases unmatched: 6. The DNA for the CDR3 is TGTGCCAGCAGCAGTCGGGACAGGCACAATGAGCAGTTCTTC. Encoded protein: CASSSRDRHNEQFF.

This rearrangement joins TRBV5-1 to TRBJ2-2; 9 nucleotides align to TRBD1. V lost 4 bases and J lost 5; bases outside the gene matches: 6. Germline V gene sequence: CDR1 SGHRS, CDR2 YFSETQ. The CDR3 totals 15 residues. CDR3 loop: CASSPTQGATGELFF. CDR3 coding DNA: TGCGCCAGCAGCCCAACACAGGGGGCTACCGGGGAGCTGTTTTTT.

This clone has just one count. V and J are TRBV7-9 and TRBJ1-6; unclear D gene. CDR1 and CDR2 (germline): SEHNR, FQNEAQ (reference sequence). The CDR3 spans 15 residues. V lost 4 bases to trimming and J lost 7 bases, with 14 bases between them. CDR3 amino acids: CASSSPVAGNSPLHF. DNA of the CDR3: TGTGCCAGCAGCTCCCCCGTAGCGGGGAATTCACCCCTCCACTTT.

The chain uses TRBV5-1 and TRBJ2-7; maybe TRBD2 (6 bases). The CDR3 has 15 residues. V dropped 4 bases and J dropped 0 bases, with 14 bases sitting between them. Per the germline V gene, CDR1 is SGHRS and CDR2 is YFSETQ. The CDR3 DNA reads as TGCGCCAGCAGCCCGGAAGAGACTAGCTCCTACGAGCAGTACTTC. This codes for CASSPEETSSYEQYF.

The rearrangement links TRBV6-1 to TRBJ1-3; D might be TRBD1 (6 bases). This CDR3 comprises 18 residues. The V gene lost 4 bases and the J gene lost 2 bases, with 21 bases spanning the gap. Germline V lookup: CDR1 MNHNS, CDR2 SASEGT. The CDR3 region is CASSVSGVGQVAGNTIYF. CDR3 sequence (DNA): TGTGCCAGCAGTGTTTCAGGGGTTGGGCAGGTCGCTGGAAACACCATATATTTT.

This clone was seen a handful of times. The V call is TRBV25-1, the J call TRBJ2-1; D is possibly TRBD1 (5 bases). The V end was cut by 3 bases, the J end by 10 bases, with 19 bases between. Germline V lookup: CDR1 MGHDK, CDR2 SYGVNS. CDR3 length equals 15 residues. CDR3 nucleotides: TGTGCCAGCAGTGATGTGAAGGGGTGGGTAAGAGAGCAGTTCTTC. Translating it yields CASSDVKGWVREQFF.

V is TRBV5-1 and J is TRBJ1-4, with 9 positions matching TRBD1. This CDR3 contains 15 residues. From germline, CDR1 is SGHRS and CDR2 YFSETQ. The V and J ends lost 3 bases and 8 bases, in that order; junction bases with no gene match: 8. The CDR3: CASSSDRGLGEKLFF. CDR3 in DNA: TGCGCCAGCAGCTCGGACAGGGGCCTTGGAGAAAAACTGTTTTTT. The whole variable domain, remainder taken from reference TRBV5-1 and TRBJ1-4, is KAGVTQTPRYLIKTRGQQVTLSCSPISGHRSVSWYQQTPGQGLQFLFEYFSETQRNKGNFPGRFSGRQFSNSRSEMNVSTLELGDSALYLCASSSDRGLGEKLFFGSGTQLSVL.

The rearrangement joins TRBV3-1 (or the pseudogene TRBV3-2) to TRBJ2-1, with TRBD2 matching over 11 bases. The CDR3 spans 16 residues. CDR1 and CDR2 (germline): LGHDT, YNNKEL (reference sequence). J was trimmed by 4 bases and V by 5 bases; bases with no gene match: 7. CDR3 in DNA: TGTGCCAGCAGCATTACTAGCGGGGGCCCTTACAATGAGCAGTTCTTC. Amino acids: CASSITSGGPYNEQFF.

The chain links TRBV7-9 to TRBJ2-5, with D possibly TRBD2 on 6 matching bases. From germline, CDR1 is SEHNR and CDR2 FQNEAQ (reference sequence). Trimming pared 2 bases from V and 4 bases from J, leaving 17 bases between. The CDR3 runs 16 residues. CDR3 residues: CASSLSSGGAGETQYF. CDR3 nucleotide sequence: TGTGCCAGCAGCTTATCGAGTGGCGGGGCGGGAGAGACCCAGTACTTC. The variable domain in full, completed from reference TRBV7-9 and TRBJ2-5, reads DTGVSQNPRHKITKRGQNVTFRCDPISEHNRLYWYRQTLGQGPEFLTYFQNEAQLEKSRLLSDRFSAERPKGSFSTLEIQRTEQGDSAMYLCASSLSSGGAGETQYFGPGTRLLVL.

The CDR3 loop reads CASSQCSEGACSYNEQFF. CDR3 DNA sequence: TGCGCCAGCAGTCAATGTAGTGAGGGGGCATGCTCCTACAATGAGCAGTTCTTC. This chain uses TRBV23-1 with TRBJ2-1; 7 nucleotides line up with TRBD1. TRBV23-1 carries the ORF label, with uncertain function. This CDR3 contains 18 residues. The V gene end was trimmed by 1 base and the J gene end by 0 bases; junction bases not matched to a gene: 9.

The chain carries TRBV2 and TRBJ1-5; 7 bases are shared with TRBD1. Per germline, CDR1 SNHLY and CDR2 FYNNEI. The V and J ends lost 6 bases and 4 bases, in that order; junction bases with no gene match: 3. The CDR3 totals 13 residues. Here the CDR3 reads CASRDRNNQPQHF. CDR3 sequence (DNA): TGTGCCAGCAGGGACAGGAATAATCAGCCCCAGCATTTT.

The V gene is TRBV15, the J gene TRBJ1-6; D is unresolved. Deletions cut 0 bases from V and 2 bases from J, with 17 bases between. Germline CDR1 reads LNHNV; CDR2 reads YYDKDF (reference sequence). This CDR3 region has 19 residues. Here the CDR3 DNA reads TGTGCCACCAGCAGAGATGGTGGGCTTACCGGCACCTATAATTCACCCCTCCACTTT. Amino acid sequence: CATSRDGGLTGTYNSPLHF. The entire variable domain, with the rest obtained from reference TRBV15 and TRBJ1-6, is as follows: DAMVIQNPRYQVTQFGKPVTLSCSQTLNHNVMYWYQQKSSQAPKLLFHYYDKDFNNEADTPDNFQSRRPNTSFCFLDIRSPGLGDTAMYLCATSRDGGLTGTYNSPLHFGNGTRLTVT.